Sequencing of this T cell receptor (beta chain) was carried out in a study of T-cell reconstitution after alpha-beta-depleted transplantation in children. Study-wide findings and caveats: Newly generated T cells supplied most T-cell counts and diversity one year post-transplant. Some patients' high day-60 TCRbeta diversity was traced to surviving recipient T cells and thymic progenitors. About two months after transplant, alpha-beta T cells reportedly came from several hundred expanded graft clones.

This clonotype was detected a few times. Its specificity is not known. The authors prepared the TCRbeta library with unique molecular identifiers. TCRdb reprocessed the PCR reads with MiXCR, giving one entry per CDR3 protein. In the table there are around 960,000 distinct CDR3 sequences, about 29% of which are singletons. The CDR3 runs 16 residues. Germline V lookup: CDR1 DFQATT, CDR2 SNEGSKA (reference sequence). After removal of 3 bases from V and 5 bases from J, the junction contained 12 bases not matched to a gene. The receptor comes from a boy under two years old who had a stem cell transplant for SCID, so the T cells may come from the graft donor. The chain combines TRBV20-1 with TRBJ2-5, with TRBD2 matching over 10 bases. Sequences were derived from PBMCs, mostly from graft donor cells, sampled 360 days after TCRalphabeta/CD19-depleted stem cell transplant. CDR3 nucleotides: TGCAGTGCTAGGGATCCAAAGCGGGGGGGTTCGGAGACCCAGTACTTC. Translating it yields CSARDPKRGGSETQYF.